These 15 T cell receptor beta chains were sequenced from one sample in a study of CD8 T cells in Susac syndrome. cDNA came from around 0.5 to 1 ug RNA primed by random hexamers. TCRdb re-called the immunoSEQ multiplex PCR reads with MiXCR, one entry per CDR3 protein. The sample contains tens of thousands of distinct CDR3 sequences, approximately 96% of which appear only once. Material: CD8+ T cells from PBMCs. These TCRs come from a human donor with Susac syndrome.

This sequence joins TRBV28 and TRBJ2-5; TRBD2 agrees at 13 bases. Germline CDR1 and CDR2: MDHEN and SYDVKM. With 4 bases clipped from V and 8 bases from J, the junction kept 16 bases outside the gene matches. The CDR3 is 18 residues long. CDR3 bases: TGTGCCAGCAGTTACGACCGGACTAGCGGGGGCTATCCGCATACCCAGTACTTC. Translating it yields CASSYDRTSGGYPHTQYF.

The CDR3, as DNA: TGTGCCAGCAGCTTAGGAGGGGAGGGCGAGCAGTACTTC. Its protein is CASSLGGEGEQYF. This sequence joins TRBV11-2 and TRBJ2-7, with TRBD2 identical over 7 bases. Per germline, CDR1 SGHAT and CDR2 FQNNGV. After removal of 1 base from V and 6 bases from J, the junction contained 3 bases not matched to a gene. The CDR3 covers 13 residues. The complete variable domain, with remaining parts taken from reference TRBV11-2 and TRBJ2-7, reads EAGVAQSPRYKIIEKRQSVAFWCNPISGHATLYWYQQILGQGPKLLIQFQNNGVVDDSQLPKDRFSAERLKGVDSTLKIQPAKLEDSAVYLCASSLGGEGEQYFGPGTRLTVT.

The chain is built from TRBV12-3 or TRBV12-4 and TRBJ1-2, with TRBD1 identical over 7 bases. Germline trimming cut 2 bases from V and 4 bases from J; bases unmatched to any gene: 7. This CDR3 comprises 15 residues. In nucleotides, the CDR3 is TGTGCCAGCAGTTTATCCGACAGGGCGTCCTATGGCTACACCTTC. Translated, it gives CASSLSDRASYGYTF.

This chain joins TRBV14 and TRBJ1-6; 8 positions agree with TRBD1. CDR1 and CDR2 from the germline V gene are SGHDN and FVKESK. With V trimmed by 0 bases and J by 10 bases, 5 bases remained unmatched. The CDR3 runs 15 residues. CDR3 sequence (DNA): TGTGCCAGCAGCCAAGATCCCAGGGGGCGGTCACCCCTCCACTTT. Translating it yields CASSQDPRGRSPLHF. Full variable domain (missing parts from reference TRBV14 and TRBJ1-6): EAGVTQFPSHSVIEKGQTVTLRCDPISGHDNLYWYRRVMGKEIKFLLHFVKESKQDESGMPNNRFLAERTGGTYSTLKVQPAELEDSGVYFCASSQDPRGRSPLHFGNGTRLTVT.

J is TRBJ2-2 and V is TRBV10-2; no firm D call. There are 12 residues in the CDR3. The V end was cut by 7 bases, the J end by 6 bases, with 9 bases between. Looked up from germline, CDR1 is WSHSY and CDR2 is SAAADI. The CDR3 region has the DNA TGCGCCAGCACCCTGGTCCCCGGGGAGCTGTTTTTT. Amino acid sequence: CASTLVPGELFF.

This chain uses TRBV3-1 with TRBJ2-5; D perhaps matches TRBD1 (6 bases). Trimming stripped 1 base from V and 0 bases from J, with 6 bases between. The CDR3 is 14 amino acids. Germline CDR1 and CDR2: LGHDT and YNNKEL (reference sequence). Here the CDR3 reads CASSQGGHQETQYF. In nucleotides, the CDR3 is TGTGCCAGCAGCCAAGGGGGGCACCAAGAGACCCAGTACTTC.

The rearrangement joins TRBV20-1 to TRBJ2-5, with D perhaps matching TRBD1 (6 bases). This CDR3 region has 15 residues. Germline V gene sequence: CDR1 DFQATT, CDR2 SNEGSKA (reference sequence). The V gene lost 3 bases and the J gene lost 5 bases, with 19 bases spanning the gap. CDR3 loop: CSASPSQGGGETQYF. CDR3 nucleotide sequence: TGCAGTGCTAGTCCCAGCCAAGGGGGTGGGGAGACCCAGTACTTC.

The gene calls are TRBV4-3 and TRBJ2-5, with 7 bases that match TRBD1. The trim removed 4 bases at V and 2 bases at J, leaving 13 bases unmatched. Per germline, CDR1 LGHNA and CDR2 YSLEER. The CDR3 contains 17 residues. The CDR3 bases are TGCGCCAGCAGCCCCCAGCCCGGGACAGAGGAGCAAGAGACCCAGTACTTC. Its protein product is CASSPQPGTEEQETQYF.

The chain is built from TRBV2 and TRBJ2-7, with 8 bases aligning to TRBD1. The germline V gene has CDR1 SNHLY and CDR2 FYNNEI. Trimming cost V 6 bases and J 5 bases; bases outside gene matches: 12. The CDR3 has 15 amino acids. The CDR3 DNA sequence: TGTGCCAGCAGAAAGACCGGGACAGGAGGCAACGAGCAGTACTTC. Translated: CASRKTGTGGNEQYF.

The chain is built from TRBV3-1 and TRBJ2-1; 7 bases align to TRBD2. J was trimmed by 0 bases and V by 4 bases; bases with no gene match: 12. The germline V gene has CDR1 LGHDT and CDR2 YNNKEL (reference sequence). The length of the CDR3 is 18 residues. The CDR3 nucleotides read TGTGCCAGCAGCCTCCTAAATCGCGGGGGAGGCTCCTACAATGAGCAGTTCTTC. This sequence encodes CASSLLNRGGGSYNEQFF.

The chain couples TRBV5-6 to TRBJ2-1; the D gene is possibly TRBD1 (5 bases). The V and J ends lost 4 bases and 9 bases respectively, with 11 bases between them. Germline CDR1 reads SGHDT; CDR2 reads YYEEEE. This CDR3 has 12 residues. CDR3 nucleotide sequence: TGTGCCAGCAGCCTACAGGCAGGTGAGCAGTTCTTC. Translating it yields CASSLQAGEQFF.

The CDR3 here is CAWAEELYGYTF. The CDR3 region has the DNA TGTGCCTGGGCCGAGGAGCTCTATGGCTACACCTTC. V gene TRBV30 combines with J gene TRBJ1-2; D remains unclear. V lost 5 bases, J lost 4 bases, and 11 bases lay in between. CDR1 GTSNPN and CDR2 SVGIG come from the germline V gene (reference sequence). The CDR3 length is 12 residues.

The J gene is TRBJ1-6, the V gene TRBV7-4; possible D gene TRBD1, 5 bases. The CDR3 spans 17 residues. Germline CDR1 SGHVT, CDR2 SQSDAQ. V lost 5 bases and J 6 bases, leaving 20 bases between the germline ends. CDR3: CASSPARVSHTNSPLHF. CDR3 DNA sequence: TGTGCCAGCAGCCCTGCCAGGGTTTCCCACACTAATTCACCCCTCCACTTT.

The V gene is TRBV28, the J gene TRBJ1-1, with D possibly TRBD1 on 5 matching bases. This CDR3 contains 14 residues. Germline CDR1 is MDHEN and CDR2 is SYDVKM. Trimming cost V 8 bases and J 7 bases, with 20 bases left between them. The CDR3 DNA follows: TGTGCCAGCGGACTTTCGGGACCCGGCGGTGAAGCTTTCTTT. Translated, it gives CASGLSGPGGEAFF. Full variable domain (outside the CDR3, taken from reference TRBV28 and TRBJ1-1): DVKVTQSSRYLVKRTGEKVFLECVQDMDHENMFWYRQDPGLGLRLIYFSYDVKMKEKGDIPEGYSVSREKKERFSLILESASTNQTSMYLCASGLSGPGGEAFFGQGTRLTVV.

The chain recombines TRBV7-9 with TRBJ1-1, with D unclear. The CDR3 length is 14 residues. The germline V and J ends were trimmed by 0 bases and 5 bases, with 10 bases remaining between them. Germline loops: CDR1 SEHNR, CDR2 FQNEAQ (reference sequence). CDR3 amino acids: CASSLAGRATEAFF. The DNA for the CDR3 is TGTGCCAGCAGCTTAGCGGGAAGAGCGACTGAAGCTTTCTTT.